The 6 T cell receptor beta chains listed next were all sequenced from one sample in a study of identifying expanded T cells in peripheral blood. The table came from immunoSEQ multiplex PCR; TCRdb's copy has only in-frame clones and leaves some out. The sample lists around 70,000 clones, roughly 90% occurring once. The specimen was blood. The receptor source for this set is a person aged 18 to 75 in good health.

This clone appeared a single time. The chain carries TRBV12-5 and TRBJ2-1; 7 bases line up with TRBD1. Germline values: CDR1 LGHNT, CDR2 FRNRAP. The ends lost 4 bases at V and 5 bases at J; junction bases unmatched: 14. This CDR3 is built from 17 residues. The CDR3 DNA reads TGTGCTAGTGGTTCCCGCTACAGGGGTTTATTCGACAATGAGCAGTTCTTC. Amino acid sequence: CASGSRYRGLFDNEQFF.

The V gene is TRBV30, the J gene TRBJ1-1; possible D gene TRBD1, 5 bases. There are 14 residues in the CDR3. CDR1 is GTSNPN, CDR2 SVGIG, per germline (reference sequence). Trimming left V 2 bases short and J 1 base short, with 11 bases between. The CDR3 nucleotides are TGTGCCTGGAGTCCGGACACCCGGAACACTGAAGCTTTCTTT. Its translation is CAWSPDTRNTEAFF.

The V call is TRBV30, the J call TRBJ1-2; TRBD1 might be the D (6 bases). Per germline, CDR1 GTSNPN and CDR2 SVGIG (reference sequence). Trimming stripped 6 bases from V and 5 bases from J, with 19 bases between. This CDR3 is built from 14 residues. CDR3 loop: CACRPRGMEYGYTF. The DNA of the CDR3 is TGTGCCTGTCGCCCTAGGGGGATGGAGTATGGCTACACCTTC.

The chain joins TRBV19 to TRBJ1-3, with D possibly being TRBD1 (6 bases). The CDR3 contains 19 residues. Germline loops: CDR1 LNHDA, CDR2 SQIVND (reference sequence). Deletions cut 4 bases from V and 0 bases from J, with 22 bases between. The CDR3 sequence is CASSTRPGATPLSGNTIYF. The CDR3 nucleotides read TGTGCCAGTAGTACCCGACCAGGGGCCACTCCTCTCTCTGGAAACACCATATATTTT.

The rearrangement links TRBV4-2 to TRBJ1-2; no definite D call. Trimming took off 2 bases at V and 6 bases at J, with 13 bases between the two ends. The CDR3 is 14 amino acids. Per germline, CDR1 LGHNA and CDR2 YNFKEQ. CDR3 DNA sequence: TGTGCCAGCAGCCAATTCCTCGGGAGCGATGGCTACACCTTC. It encodes CASSQFLGSDGYTF.

The gene calls are TRBV28 and TRBJ1-1; the D gene is possibly TRBD1 (6 bases). This CDR3 region has 16 residues. Between the trimmed V and J ends, which lost 3 bases and 0 bases, there was a span of 14 bases. The germline V gene encodes CDR1 MDHEN and CDR2 SYDVKM. The CDR3, as DNA: TGTGCCAGCAGTTTTCTTCAGGGGCGGTTGAACACTGAAGCTTTCTTT. As protein: CASSFLQGRLNTEAFF.